This T cell receptor beta chain was captured in a study of shared clonotypes between healthy human individuals. Assay used: immunoSEQ multiplex PCR; TCRdb lists only in-frame clones, some missing. Among over a million clones listed, roughly 75% were seen once. Germline values: CDR1 GTSNPN, CDR2 SVGIG (reference sequence). V was pared by 5 bases and J by 1 base, with 11 bases between. There are 13 residues in the CDR3. Negatively enriched CD4+ T cells were divided by CD45RA into naive and memory. Details on this clone: This CDR3 is also generated by other DNA sequences in the sample.

The V call is TRBV30, the J call TRBJ1-1, with D possibly being TRBD1 (5 bases). The TCR comes from a young man in good health. Material: memory CD4+ T cells sorted from blood. Sample subset: CD45RA-negative fraction. CDR3 residues: CAWSQGGNTEAFF. CDR3 nucleotide sequence: TGTGCCTGGTCGCAGGGTGGGAACACTGAAGCTTTCTTT. The entire variable domain, with the rest obtained from reference TRBV30 and TRBJ1-1, is as follows: SQTIHQWPATLVQPVGSPLSLECTVEGTSNPNLYWYRQAAGRGLQLLFYSVGIGQISSEVPQNLSASRPQDRQFILSSKKLLLSDSGFYLCAWSQGGNTEAFFGQGTRLTVV.